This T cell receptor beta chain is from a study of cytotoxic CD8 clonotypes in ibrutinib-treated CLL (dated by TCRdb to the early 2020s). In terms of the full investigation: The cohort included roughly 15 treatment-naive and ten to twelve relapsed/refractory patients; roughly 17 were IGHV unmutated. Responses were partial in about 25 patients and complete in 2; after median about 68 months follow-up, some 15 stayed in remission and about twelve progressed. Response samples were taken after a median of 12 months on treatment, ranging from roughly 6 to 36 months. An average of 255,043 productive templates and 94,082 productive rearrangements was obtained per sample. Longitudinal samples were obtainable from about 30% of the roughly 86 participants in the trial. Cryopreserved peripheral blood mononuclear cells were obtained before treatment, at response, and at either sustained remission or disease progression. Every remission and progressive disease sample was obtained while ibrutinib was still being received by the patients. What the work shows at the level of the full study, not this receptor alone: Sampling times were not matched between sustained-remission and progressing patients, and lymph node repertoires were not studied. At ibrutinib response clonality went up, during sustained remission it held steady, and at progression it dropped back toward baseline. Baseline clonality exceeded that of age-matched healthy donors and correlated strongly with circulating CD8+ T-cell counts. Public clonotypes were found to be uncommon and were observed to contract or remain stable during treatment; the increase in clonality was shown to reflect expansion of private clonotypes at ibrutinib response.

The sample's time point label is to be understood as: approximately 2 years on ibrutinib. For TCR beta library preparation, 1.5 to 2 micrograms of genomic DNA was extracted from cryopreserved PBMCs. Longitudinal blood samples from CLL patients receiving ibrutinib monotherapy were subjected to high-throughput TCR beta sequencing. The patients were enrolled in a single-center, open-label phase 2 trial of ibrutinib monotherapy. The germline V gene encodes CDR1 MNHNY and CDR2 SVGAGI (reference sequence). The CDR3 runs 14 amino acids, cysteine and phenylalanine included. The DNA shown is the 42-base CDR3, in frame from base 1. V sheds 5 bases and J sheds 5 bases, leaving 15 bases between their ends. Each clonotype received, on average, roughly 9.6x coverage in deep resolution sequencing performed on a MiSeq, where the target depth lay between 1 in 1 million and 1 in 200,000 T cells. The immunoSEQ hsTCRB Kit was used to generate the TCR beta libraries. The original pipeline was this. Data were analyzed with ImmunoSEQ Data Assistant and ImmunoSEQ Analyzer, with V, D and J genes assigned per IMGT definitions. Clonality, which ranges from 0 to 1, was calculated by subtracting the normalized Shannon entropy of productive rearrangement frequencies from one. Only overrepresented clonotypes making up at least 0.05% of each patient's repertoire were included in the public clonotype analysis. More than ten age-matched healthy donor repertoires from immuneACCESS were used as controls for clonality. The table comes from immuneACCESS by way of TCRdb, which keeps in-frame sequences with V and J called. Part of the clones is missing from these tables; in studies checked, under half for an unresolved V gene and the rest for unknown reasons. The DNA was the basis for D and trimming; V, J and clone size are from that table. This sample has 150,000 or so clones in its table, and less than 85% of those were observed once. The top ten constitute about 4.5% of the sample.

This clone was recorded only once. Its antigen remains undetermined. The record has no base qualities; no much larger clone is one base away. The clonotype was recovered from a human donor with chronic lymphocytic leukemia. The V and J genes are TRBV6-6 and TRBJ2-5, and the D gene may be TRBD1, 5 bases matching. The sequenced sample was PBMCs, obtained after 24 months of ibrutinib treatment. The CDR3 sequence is CASSPAPGFETQYF. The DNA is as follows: TGTGCCAGCAGTCCGGCTCCAGGGTTCGAGACCCAGTACTTC.